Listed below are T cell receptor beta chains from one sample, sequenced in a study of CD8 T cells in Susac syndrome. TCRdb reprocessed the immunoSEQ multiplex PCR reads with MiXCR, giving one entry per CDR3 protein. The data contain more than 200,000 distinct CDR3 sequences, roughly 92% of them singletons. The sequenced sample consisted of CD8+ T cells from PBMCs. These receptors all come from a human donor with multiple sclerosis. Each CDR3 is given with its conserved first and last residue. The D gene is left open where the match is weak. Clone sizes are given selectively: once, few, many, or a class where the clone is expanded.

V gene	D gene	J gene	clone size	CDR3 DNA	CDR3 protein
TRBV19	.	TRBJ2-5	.	TGTGCCAGTAGTCCCGGGACTTACCAAGAGACCCAGTACTTC	CASSPGTYQETQYF
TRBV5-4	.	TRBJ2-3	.	TGTGCCAGCAGCTTGGAGGGGTTGAGGGCCACAGATACGCAGTATTTT	CASSLEGLRATDTQYF
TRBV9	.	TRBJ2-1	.	TGTGCCAGCAGCGTAGAGGCGGGGTCCTACAATGAGCAGTTCTTC	CASSVEAGSYNEQFF
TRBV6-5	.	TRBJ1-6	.	TGTGCCAGCAGTTATTCGTTGTCGGGCTCCTATAATTCACCCCTCCACTTT	CASSYSLSGSYNSPLHF
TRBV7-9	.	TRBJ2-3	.	TGTGCCAGCAGCTTGTTTGCCGGGCACACAGATACGCAGTATTTT	CASSLFAGHTDTQYF
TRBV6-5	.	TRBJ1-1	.	TGTGCCAGCAGTTACGCAGGGCCCGGGGCTGAAGCTTTCTTT	CASSYAGPGAEAFF
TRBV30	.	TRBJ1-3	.	TGTGCCTGGAGTACCACTGGAAACACCATATATTTT	CAWSTTGNTIYF
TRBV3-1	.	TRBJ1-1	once	TGTGCCAGCAGCCAAGACTATGGGGCAGGCGGGGGGAACACTGAAGCTTTCTTT	CASSQDYGAGGGNTEAFF
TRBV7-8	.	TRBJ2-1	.	TGTGCCAGCAGCTTAGAACGGTTAGTCTACAATGAGCAGTTCTTC	CASSLERLVYNEQFF
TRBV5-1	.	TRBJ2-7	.	TGCGCCAGCAGCTTTGGGACTGGCATTACCAGGGAGATGGGGCAGTACTTC	CASSFGTGITREMGQYF
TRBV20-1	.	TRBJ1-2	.	TGCAGTGCGAACGCCTATGGCTACACCTTC	CSANAYGYTF
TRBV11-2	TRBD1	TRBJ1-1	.	TGTGCCAGCAGCTCGTCGCCAGGGGGTCTGACTGAAGCTTTCTTT	CASSSSPGGLTEAFF
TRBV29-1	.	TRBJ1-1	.	TGCAGCGTTGAAGATTTGGGGCAGGGGAACACTGAAGCTTTCTTT	CSVEDLGQGNTEAFF
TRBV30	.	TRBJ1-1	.	TGTGCCTGGAGCGCGCCGTGGACCCACCGAGGCACTGAAGCTTTCTTT	CAWSAPWTHRGTEAFF
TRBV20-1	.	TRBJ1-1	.	TGCAGTGCTGGAAGCCCCAGGGCACCGAACACTGAAGCTTTCTTT	CSAGSPRAPNTEAFF
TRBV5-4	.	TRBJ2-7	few	TGTGCCAGCAGCTTGGGCGGAGGCTCCTACGAGCAGTACTTC	CASSLGGGSYEQYF
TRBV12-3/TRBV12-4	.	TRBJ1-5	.	TGTGCCAGCAGTGTGGGAGGTCATCAGCCCCAGCATTTT	CASSVGGHQPQHF
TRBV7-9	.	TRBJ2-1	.	TGTGCCAGCAGCTATGGATCTCCCTTTGCCGAGCAGTTCTTC	CASSYGSPFAEQFF
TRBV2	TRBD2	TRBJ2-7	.	TGTGCCAGCAGTGAGTCTCTAGCGGGGACCTACGAGCAGTACTTC	CASSESLAGTYEQYF
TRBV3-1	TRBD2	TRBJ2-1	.	TGTGCCAGCAGCCAAGGAGCCGGGACTAGCGGTAGGAGCTCCTACAATGAGCAGTTCTTC	CASSQGAGTSGRSSYNEQFF